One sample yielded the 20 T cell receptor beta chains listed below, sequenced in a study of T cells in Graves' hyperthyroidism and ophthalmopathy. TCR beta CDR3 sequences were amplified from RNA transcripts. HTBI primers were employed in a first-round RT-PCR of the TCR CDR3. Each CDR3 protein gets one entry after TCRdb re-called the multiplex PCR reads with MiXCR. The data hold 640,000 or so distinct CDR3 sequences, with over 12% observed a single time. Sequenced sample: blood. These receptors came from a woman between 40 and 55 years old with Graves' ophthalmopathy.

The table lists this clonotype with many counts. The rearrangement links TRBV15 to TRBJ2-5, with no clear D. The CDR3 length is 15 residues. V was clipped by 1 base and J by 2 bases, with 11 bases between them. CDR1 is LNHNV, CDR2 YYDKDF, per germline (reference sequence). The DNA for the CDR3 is TGTGCCACCAGCAGAGCAGGCGGATATCAAGAGACCCAGTACTTC. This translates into CATSRAGGYQETQYF.

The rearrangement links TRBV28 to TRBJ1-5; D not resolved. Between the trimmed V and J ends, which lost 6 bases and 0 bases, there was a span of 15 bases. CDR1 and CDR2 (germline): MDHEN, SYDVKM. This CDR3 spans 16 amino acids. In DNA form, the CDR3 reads TGTGCCAGCAGGCAACCGGGCCACTATAGCAATCAGCCCCAGCATTTT. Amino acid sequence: CASRQPGHYSNQPQHF.

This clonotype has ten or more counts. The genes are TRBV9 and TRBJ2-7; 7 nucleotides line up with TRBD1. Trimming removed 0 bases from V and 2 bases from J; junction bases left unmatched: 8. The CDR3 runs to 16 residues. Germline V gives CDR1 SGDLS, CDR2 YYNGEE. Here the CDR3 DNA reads TGTGCCAGCAGCGTAGACTCGGACAGGACCACCTACGAGCAGTACTTC. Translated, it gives CASSVDSDRTTYEQYF. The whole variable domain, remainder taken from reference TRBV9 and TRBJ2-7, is DSGVTQTPKHLITATGQRVTLRCSPRSGDLSVYWYQQSLDQGLQFLIQYYNGEERAKGNILERFSAQQFPDLHSELNLSSLELGDSALYFCASSVDSDRTTYEQYFGPGTRLTVT.

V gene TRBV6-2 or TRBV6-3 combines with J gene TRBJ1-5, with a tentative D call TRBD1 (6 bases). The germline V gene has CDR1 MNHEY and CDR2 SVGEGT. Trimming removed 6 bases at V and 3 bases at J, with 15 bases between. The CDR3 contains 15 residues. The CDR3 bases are TGTGCCAGCAGAACCGGGACACTTACCAATCAGCCCCAGCATTTT. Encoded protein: CASRTGTLTNQPQHF.

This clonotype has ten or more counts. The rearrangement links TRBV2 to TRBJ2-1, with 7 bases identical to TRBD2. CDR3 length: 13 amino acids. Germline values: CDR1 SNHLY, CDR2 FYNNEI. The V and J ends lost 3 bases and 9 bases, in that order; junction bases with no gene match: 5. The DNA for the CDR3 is TGTGCCAGCAGTGAGGAACGGGAGGTTGAGCAGTTCTTC. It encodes CASSEEREVEQFF.

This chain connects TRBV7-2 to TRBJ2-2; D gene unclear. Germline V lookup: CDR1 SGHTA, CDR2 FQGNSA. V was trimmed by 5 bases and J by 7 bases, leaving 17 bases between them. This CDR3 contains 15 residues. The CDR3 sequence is CASSPPDLSSGELFF. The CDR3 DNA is TGTGCCAGCAGCCCGCCGGATCTCTCCAGCGGGGAGCTGTTTTTT.

Written as DNA, the CDR3 is TGTGCCAGCAGTTCCACCAGACCCAGGACAGGGGAGACTGAAGCTTTCTTT. Its protein is CASSSTRPRTGETEAFF. The V call is TRBV28, the J call TRBJ1-1, with TRBD1 matching over 9 bases. V was clipped by 4 bases and J by 5 bases; unmatched bases: 14. CDR3 length: 17 residues. CDR1 MDHEN and CDR2 SYDVKM come from the germline V gene.

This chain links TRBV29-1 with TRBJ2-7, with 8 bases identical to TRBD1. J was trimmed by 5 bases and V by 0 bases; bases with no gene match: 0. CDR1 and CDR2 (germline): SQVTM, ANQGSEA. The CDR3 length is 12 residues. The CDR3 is CSVEEGQDEQYF. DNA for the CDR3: TGCAGCGTTGAAGAGGGACAGGACGAGCAGTACTTC.

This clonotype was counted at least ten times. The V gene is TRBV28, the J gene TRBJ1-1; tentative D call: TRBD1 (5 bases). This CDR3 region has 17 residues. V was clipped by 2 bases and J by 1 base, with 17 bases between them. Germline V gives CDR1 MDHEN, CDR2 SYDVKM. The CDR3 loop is CASSLIRGQSRNTEAFF. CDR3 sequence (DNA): TGTGCCAGCAGTTTAATCCGGGGCCAGTCGAGGAACACTGAAGCTTTCTTT.

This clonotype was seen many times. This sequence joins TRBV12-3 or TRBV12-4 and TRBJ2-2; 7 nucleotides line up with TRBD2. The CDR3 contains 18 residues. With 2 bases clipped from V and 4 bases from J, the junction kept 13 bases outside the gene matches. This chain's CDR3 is CASSLKTPRGGGTGELFF. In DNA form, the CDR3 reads TGTGCCAGCAGTTTAAAGACTCCTCGGGGCGGGGGCACCGGGGAGCTGTTTTTT.

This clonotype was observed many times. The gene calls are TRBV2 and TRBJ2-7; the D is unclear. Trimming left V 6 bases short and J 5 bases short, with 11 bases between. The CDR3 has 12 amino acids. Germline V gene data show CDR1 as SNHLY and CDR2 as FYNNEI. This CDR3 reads CASSRSGDEQYF. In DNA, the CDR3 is TGTGCCAGCAGCAGGTCCGGCGACGAGCAGTACTTC. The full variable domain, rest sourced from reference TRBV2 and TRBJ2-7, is EPEVTQTPSHQVTQMGQEVILRCVPISNHLYFYWYRQILGQKVEFLVSFYNNEISEKSEIFDDQFSVERPDGSNFTLKIRSTKLEDSAMYFCASSRSGDEQYFGPGTRLTVT.

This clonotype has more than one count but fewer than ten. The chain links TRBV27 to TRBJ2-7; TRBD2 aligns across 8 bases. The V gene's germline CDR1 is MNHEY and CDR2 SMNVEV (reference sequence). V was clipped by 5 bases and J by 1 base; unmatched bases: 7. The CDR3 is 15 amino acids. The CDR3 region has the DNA TGTGCCAGCAGTCCCAACGGGAGGGCTTCCTACGAGCAGTACTTC. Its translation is CASSPNGRASYEQYF.

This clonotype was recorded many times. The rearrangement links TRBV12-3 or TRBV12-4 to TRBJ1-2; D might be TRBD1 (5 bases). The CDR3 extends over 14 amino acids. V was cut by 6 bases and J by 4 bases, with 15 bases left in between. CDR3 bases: TGTGCCAGCAGAAACGGGGGGTCCATCTATGGCTACACCTTC. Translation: CASRNGGSIYGYTF.

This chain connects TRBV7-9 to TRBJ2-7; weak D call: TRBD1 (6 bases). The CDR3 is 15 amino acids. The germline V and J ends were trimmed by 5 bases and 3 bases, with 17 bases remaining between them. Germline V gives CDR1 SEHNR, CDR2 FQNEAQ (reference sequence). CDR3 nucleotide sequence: TGTGCCAGCAGCCAGTCCGAACAGGGTGTCTACGAGCAGTACTTC. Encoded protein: CASSQSEQGVYEQYF.

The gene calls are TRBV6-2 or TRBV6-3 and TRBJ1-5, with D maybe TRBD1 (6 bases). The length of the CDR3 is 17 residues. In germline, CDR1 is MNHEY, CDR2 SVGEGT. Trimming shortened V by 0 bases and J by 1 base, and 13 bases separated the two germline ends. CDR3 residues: CASSYSPTGLSNQPQHF. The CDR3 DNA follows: TGTGCCAGCAGTTACTCACCGACAGGACTGAGCAATCAGCCCCAGCATTTT.

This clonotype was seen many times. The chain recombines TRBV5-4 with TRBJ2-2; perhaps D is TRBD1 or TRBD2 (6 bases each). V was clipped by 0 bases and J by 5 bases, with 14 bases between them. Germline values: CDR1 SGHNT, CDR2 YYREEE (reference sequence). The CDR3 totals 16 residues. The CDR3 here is CASSLGGGRRTGELFF. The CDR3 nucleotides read TGTGCCAGCAGCTTGGGTGGGGGGCGTAGGACCGGGGAGCTGTTTTTT.

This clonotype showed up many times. CDR3 bases: TGTGCGGCGCGGGGGCCACCCCTGTACGAGCAGTACTTC. Residues: CAARGPPLYEQYF. The rearrangement joins TRBV6-5 to TRBJ2-7; possibly TRBD2 for D (7 bases). Germline CDR1 MNHEY, CDR2 SVGAGI. This CDR3 contains 13 residues.

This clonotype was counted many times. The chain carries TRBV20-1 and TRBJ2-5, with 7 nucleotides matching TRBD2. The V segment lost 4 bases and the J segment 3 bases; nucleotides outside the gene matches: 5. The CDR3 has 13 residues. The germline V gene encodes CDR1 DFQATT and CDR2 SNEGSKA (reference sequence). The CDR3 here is CSATGTIKETQYF. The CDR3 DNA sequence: TGCAGTGCTACCGGGACTATCAAAGAGACCCAGTACTTC.

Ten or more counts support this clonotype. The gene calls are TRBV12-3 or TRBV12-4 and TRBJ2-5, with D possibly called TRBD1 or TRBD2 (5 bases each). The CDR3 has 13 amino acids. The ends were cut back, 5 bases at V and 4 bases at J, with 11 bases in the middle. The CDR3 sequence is CASSGGVRETQYF. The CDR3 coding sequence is TGTGCCAGCAGTGGGGGAGTTCGAGAGACCCAGTACTTC.

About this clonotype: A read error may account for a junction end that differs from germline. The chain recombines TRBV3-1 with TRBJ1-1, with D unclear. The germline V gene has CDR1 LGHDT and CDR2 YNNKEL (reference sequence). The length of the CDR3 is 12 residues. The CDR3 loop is CANSRENTEAFF. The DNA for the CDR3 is TGTGCCAACAGCCGTGAGAACACTGAAGCTTTCTTT.